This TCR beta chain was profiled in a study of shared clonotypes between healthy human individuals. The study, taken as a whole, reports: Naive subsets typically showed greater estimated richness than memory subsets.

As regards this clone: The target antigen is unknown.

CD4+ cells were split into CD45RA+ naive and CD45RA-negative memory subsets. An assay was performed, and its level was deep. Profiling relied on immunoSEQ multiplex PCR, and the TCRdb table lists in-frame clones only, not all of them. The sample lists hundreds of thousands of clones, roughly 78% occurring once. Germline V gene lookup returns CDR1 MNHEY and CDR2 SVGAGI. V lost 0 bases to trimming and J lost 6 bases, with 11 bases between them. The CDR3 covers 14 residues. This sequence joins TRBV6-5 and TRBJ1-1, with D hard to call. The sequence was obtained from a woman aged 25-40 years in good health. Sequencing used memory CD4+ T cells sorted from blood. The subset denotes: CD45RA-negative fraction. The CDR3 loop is CASSYSAVEAEAFF. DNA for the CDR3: TGTGCCAGCAGTTACTCAGCTGTGGAGGCTGAAGCTTTCTTT.